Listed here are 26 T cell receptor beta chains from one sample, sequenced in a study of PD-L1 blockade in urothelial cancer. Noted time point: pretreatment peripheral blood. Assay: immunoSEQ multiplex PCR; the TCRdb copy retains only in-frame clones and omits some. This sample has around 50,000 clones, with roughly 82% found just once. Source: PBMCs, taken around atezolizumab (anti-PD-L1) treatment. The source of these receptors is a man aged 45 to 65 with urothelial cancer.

CDR3 residues: CASGFGSGGTDTQYF. The CDR3 region has the DNA TGTGCTAGTGGTTTCGGTAGCGGGGGAACAGATACGCAGTATTTT. The V call is TRBV12-5, the J call TRBJ2-3, with 9 bases identical to TRBD2. Germline CDR1 is LGHNT and CDR2 is FRNRAP. CDR3 length: 15 amino acids. V dropped 3 bases and J dropped 3; count of bases not matched to a gene: 4.

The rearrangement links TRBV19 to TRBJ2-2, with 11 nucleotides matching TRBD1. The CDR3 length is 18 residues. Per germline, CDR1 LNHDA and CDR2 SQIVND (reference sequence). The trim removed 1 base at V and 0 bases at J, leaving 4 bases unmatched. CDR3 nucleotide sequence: TGTGCCAGTAGTATAGGGACAGGGGGCGCGTCGAACACCGGGGAGCTGTTTTTT. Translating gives CASSIGTGGASNTGELFF.

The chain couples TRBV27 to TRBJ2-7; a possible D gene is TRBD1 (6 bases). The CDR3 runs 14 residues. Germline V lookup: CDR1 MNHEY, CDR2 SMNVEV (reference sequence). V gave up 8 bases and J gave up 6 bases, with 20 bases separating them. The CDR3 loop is CASQPLGAGLEQYF. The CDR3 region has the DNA TGTGCCAGCCAGCCACTGGGGGCCGGTCTCGAGCAGTACTTC.

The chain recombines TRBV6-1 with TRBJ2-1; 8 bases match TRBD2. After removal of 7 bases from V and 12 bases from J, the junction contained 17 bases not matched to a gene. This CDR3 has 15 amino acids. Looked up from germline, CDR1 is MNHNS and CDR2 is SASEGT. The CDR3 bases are TGTGCCAGCACCAAGGAGGGACTAGTCGACATTGGGCAGTTCTTC. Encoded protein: CASTKEGLVDIGQFF.

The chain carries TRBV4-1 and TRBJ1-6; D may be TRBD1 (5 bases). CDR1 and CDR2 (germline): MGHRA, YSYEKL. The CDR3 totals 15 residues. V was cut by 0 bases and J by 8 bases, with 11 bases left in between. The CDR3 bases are TGCGCCAGCAGCCAAGATGCGGGACCCTATTCACCCCTCCACTTT. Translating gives CASSQDAGPYSPLHF.

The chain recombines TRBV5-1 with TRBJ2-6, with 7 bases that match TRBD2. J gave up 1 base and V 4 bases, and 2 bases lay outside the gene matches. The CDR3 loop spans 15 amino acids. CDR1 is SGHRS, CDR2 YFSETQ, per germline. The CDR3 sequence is CASSRGESGANVLTF. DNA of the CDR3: TGCGCCAGCAGCCGGGGGGAGTCTGGGGCCAACGTCCTGACTTTC.

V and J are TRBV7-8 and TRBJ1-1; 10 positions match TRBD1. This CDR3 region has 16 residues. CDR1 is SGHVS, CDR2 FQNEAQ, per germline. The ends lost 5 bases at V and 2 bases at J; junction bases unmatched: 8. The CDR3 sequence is CASSLRDRGSNTEAFF. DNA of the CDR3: TGTGCCAGCAGCCTCCGGGACAGGGGCTCTAACACTGAAGCTTTCTTT.

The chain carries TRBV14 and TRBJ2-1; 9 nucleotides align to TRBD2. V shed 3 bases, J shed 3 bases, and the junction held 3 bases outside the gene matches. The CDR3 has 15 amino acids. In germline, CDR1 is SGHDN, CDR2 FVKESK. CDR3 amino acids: CASSQTSGYYNEQFF. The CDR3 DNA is TGTGCCAGCAGCCAGACTAGCGGATACTACAATGAGCAGTTCTTC.

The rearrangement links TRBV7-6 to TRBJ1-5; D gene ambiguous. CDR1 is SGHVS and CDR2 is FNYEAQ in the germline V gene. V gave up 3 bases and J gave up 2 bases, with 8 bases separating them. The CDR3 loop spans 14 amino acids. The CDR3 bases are TGTGCCAGCAGCTTGGAAGAGGGCAATCAGCCCCAGCATTTT. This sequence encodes CASSLEEGNQPQHF.

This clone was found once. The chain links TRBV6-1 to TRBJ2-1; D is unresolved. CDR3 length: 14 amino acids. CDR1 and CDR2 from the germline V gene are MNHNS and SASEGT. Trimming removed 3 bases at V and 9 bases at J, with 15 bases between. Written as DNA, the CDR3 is TGTGCCAGCAGTGAGCTTGAACCGAGTCTTGAGCAGTTCTTC. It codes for CASSELEPSLEQFF.

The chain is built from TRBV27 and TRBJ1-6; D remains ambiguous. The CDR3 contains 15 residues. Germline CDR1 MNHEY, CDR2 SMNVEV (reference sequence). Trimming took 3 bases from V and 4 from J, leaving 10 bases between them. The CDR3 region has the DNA TGTGCCAGCAGTTTTGGGCAGGCGTATAATTCACCCCTCCACTTT. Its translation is CASSFGQAYNSPLHF.

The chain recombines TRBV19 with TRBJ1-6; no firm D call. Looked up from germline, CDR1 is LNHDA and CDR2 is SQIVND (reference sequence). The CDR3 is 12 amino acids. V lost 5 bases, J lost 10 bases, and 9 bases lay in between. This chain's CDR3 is CASSETYSPLHF. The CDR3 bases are TGTGCCAGTAGTGAGACATACTCACCCCTCCACTTT.

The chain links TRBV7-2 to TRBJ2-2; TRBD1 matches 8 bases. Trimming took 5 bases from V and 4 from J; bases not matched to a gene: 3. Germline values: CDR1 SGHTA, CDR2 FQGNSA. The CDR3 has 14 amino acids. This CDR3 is CASSTGTGTGELFF. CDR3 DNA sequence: TGTGCCAGCAGCACCGGGACAGGCACCGGGGAGCTGTTTTTT.

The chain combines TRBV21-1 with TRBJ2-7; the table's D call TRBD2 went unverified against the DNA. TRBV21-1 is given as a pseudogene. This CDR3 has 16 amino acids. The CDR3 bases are TGTGCCAGCAGCCTACGGACTAGCGGGGATCCCTACGAGCAGTACTTC. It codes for CASSLRTSGDPYEQYF.

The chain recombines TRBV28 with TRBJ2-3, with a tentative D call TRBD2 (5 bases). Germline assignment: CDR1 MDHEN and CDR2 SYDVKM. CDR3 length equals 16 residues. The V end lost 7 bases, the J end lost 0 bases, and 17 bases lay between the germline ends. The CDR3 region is CASKSMSGISTDTQYF. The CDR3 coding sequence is TGTGCCAGCAAAAGTATGTCCGGGATCAGCACAGATACGCAGTATTTT.

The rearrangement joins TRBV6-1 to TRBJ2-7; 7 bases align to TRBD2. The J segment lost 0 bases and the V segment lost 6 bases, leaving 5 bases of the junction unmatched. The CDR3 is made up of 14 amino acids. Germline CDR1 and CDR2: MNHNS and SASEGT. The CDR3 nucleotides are TGTGCCAGCAGGGGGGGGACGAGCTCCTACGAGCAGTACTTC. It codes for CASRGGTSSYEQYF.

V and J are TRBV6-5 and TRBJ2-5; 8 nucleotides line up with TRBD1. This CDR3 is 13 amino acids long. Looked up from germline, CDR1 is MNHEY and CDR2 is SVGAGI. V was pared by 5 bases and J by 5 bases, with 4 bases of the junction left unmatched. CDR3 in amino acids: CASSQGAGETQYF. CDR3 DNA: TGTGCCAGCAGTCAGGGGGCCGGGGAGACCCAGTACTTC.

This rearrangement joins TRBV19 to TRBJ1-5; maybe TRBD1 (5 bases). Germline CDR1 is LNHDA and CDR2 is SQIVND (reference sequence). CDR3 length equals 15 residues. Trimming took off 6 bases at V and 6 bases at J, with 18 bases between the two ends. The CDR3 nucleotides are TGTGCCAGTAGCAAACAGGTTTTGGTGGGTCAGCCCCAGCATTTT. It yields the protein CASSKQVLVGQPQHF. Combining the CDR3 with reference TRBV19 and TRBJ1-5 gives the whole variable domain DGGITQSPKYLFRKEGQNVTLSCEQNLNHDAMYWYRQDPGQGLRLIYYSQIVNDFQKGDIAEGYSVSREKKESFPLTVTSAQKNPTAFYLCASSKQVLVGQPQHFGDGTRLSIL.

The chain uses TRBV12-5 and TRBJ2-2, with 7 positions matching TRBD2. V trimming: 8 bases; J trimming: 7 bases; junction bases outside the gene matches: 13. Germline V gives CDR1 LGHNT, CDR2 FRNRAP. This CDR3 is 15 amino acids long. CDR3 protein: CASLRLGGSGGELFF. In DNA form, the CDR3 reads TGTGCTAGTCTCCGCTTGGGCGGGAGTGGCGGGGAGCTGTTTTTT.

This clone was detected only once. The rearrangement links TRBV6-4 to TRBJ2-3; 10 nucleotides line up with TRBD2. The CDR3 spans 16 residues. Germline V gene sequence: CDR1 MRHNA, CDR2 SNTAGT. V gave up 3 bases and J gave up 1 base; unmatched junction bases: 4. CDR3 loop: CASSESTSGRTDTQYF. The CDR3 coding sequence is TGTGCCAGCAGTGAGTCGACTAGCGGGCGCACAGATACGCAGTATTTT.

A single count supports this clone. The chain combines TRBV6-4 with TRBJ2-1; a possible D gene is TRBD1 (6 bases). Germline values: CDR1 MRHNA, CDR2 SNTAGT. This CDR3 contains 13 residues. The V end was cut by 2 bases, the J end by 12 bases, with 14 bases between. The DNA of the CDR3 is TGTGCCAGCAGTGACCTTCAGGGGTCACGGCAGTTCTTC. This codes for CASSDLQGSRQFF.

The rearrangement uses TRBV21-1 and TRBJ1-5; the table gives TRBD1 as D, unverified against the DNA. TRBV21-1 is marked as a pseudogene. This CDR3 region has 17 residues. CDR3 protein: CASSILTRDNSNQPQHF. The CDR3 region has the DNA TGTGCCAGCAGCATACTCACCAGGGACAATAGCAATCAGCCCCAGCATTTT.

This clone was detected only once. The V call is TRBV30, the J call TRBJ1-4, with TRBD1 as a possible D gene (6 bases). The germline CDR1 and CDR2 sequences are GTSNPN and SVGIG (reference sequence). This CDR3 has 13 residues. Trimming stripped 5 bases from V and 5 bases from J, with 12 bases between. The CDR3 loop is CAWVTQGNEKLFF. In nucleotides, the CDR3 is TGTGCCTGGGTGACGCAGGGGAATGAAAAACTGTTTTTT.

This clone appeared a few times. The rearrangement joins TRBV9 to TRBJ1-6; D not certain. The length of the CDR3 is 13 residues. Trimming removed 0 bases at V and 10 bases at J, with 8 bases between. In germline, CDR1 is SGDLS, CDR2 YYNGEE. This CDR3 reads CASSVEEYSPLHF. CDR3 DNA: TGTGCCAGCAGCGTAGAAGAGTACTCACCCCTCCACTTT.

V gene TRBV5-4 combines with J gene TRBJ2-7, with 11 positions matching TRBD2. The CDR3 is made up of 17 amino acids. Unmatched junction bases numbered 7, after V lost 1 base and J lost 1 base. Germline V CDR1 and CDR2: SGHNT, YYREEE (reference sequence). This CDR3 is CASSLWLAGGASYEQYF. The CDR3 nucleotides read TGTGCCAGCAGCTTGTGGCTAGCGGGGGGCGCATCCTACGAGCAGTACTTC. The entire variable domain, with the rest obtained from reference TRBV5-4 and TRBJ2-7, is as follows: ETGVTQSPTHLIKTRGQQVTLRCSSQSGHNTVSWYQQALGQGPQFIFQYYREEENGRGNFPPRFSGLQFPNYSSELNVNALELDDSALYLCASSLWLAGGASYEQYFGPGTRLTVT.

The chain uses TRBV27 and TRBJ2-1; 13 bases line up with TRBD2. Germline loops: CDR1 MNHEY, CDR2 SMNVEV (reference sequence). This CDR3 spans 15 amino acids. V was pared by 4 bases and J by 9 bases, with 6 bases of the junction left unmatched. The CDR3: CASSYTSGRDGEQFF. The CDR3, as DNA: TGTGCCAGCAGTTACACTAGCGGGAGGGATGGTGAGCAGTTCTTC.